Detailed here is one T cell receptor beta chain. This clone came up many times. No cognate antigen has been identified for it. Per-base quality was not reported, and no clone a single base away is much larger than it. Receptor amplification or capture employed PCR. Sequenced on an Illumina HiSeq 4000. The TCR beta-chain CDR3 region of each patient was profiled by high-throughput sequencing. In the paper's pipeline: CDR3 differences across clinicopathological groups were used to build a classifier for discriminating distant-metastatic papillary thyroid cancer patients. To measure repertoire diversity the researchers used the Shannon index, while the Morisita-Horn index served to gauge how similar the tumor and blood repertoires were. Using fastp trimming at Q25 and MiXCR clonotype assembly, TCRdb reanalyzed the public sequencing data and kept in-frame beta chains. These V and J calls originate from TCRdb's pipeline instead of the authors' own analysis. Within this sample are 30,000 to 45,000 clones, with around 27% of them counted one time only. Approximately 10% of the sample is taken by the ten largest.

These data are taken from a study of metastatic and nonmetastatic thyroid tumors (TCRdb year 2020). Concerning the study at large: Repertoires from peripheral blood and from tumor or nodule tissue samples of malignant and benign thyroid patients were compared. Broader findings and caveats from the paper: TCR beta diversity was reported as significantly higher in malignant tumors than in benign nodules, in both blood and tumor samples.

The germline V gene (reference sequence) sets CDR1 to SEHNR and CDR2 to FQNEAQ. The CDR3 sequence holds 14 residues, the cysteine and phenylalanine included. This entry keeps only the CDR3 DNA: 42 bases, framed from base 1. The junction shows trimming of 5 bases on V and 1 base on J, plus 11 bases between the germline ends. Before undergoing thyroid surgery, none of the patients had been given any kind of treatment. Patient clinical samples collected from the early 2010s to the late 2010s were retrospectively analysed using T-cell receptor beta sequencing. This receptor chain uses TRBV7-9 and TRBJ2-5, with the D segment possibly TRBD1 or TRBD2, each aligning over 5 bases. Sequencing was carried out using blood. The sequence came from a male donor with papillary thyroid cancer or a benign thyroid nodule (not recorded which). Some clones in this sample may be carry-over from other donors' samples. Here is the DNA: TGTGCCAGCAGCCCGGGACGGATCCAAGAGACCCAGTACTTC. This encodes CASSPGRIQETQYF.